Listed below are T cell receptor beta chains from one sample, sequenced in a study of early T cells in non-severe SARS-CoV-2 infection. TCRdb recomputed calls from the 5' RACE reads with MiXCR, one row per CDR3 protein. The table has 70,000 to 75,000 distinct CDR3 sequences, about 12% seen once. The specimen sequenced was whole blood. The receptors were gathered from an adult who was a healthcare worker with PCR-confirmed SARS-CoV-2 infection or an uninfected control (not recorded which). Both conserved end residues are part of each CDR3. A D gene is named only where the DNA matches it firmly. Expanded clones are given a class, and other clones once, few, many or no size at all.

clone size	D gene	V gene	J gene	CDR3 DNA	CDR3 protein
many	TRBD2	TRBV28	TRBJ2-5	TGTGCCAGCAGGATGGGACTAGCGGGAGTTAAGACCCAGTACTTC	CASRMGLAGVKTQYF
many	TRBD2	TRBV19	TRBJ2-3	TGTGCCAGTGCGAGCGGGAGGACAGATACGCAGTATTTT	CASASGRTDTQYF
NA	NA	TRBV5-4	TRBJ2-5	TGTGCCGCAAAGGGAGAGGGGGAAGAGACCCAGTACTTC	CAAKGEGEETQYF
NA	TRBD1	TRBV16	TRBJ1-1	TGTGCCAGCCGTCGTTGGGAGACAGGGAAAGCTTTCTTT	CASRRWETGKAFF
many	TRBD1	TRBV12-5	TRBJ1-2	TGTGCTAGTGGTCCGTCAGACAGGGGAGCTAACTATGGCTACACCTTC	CASGPSDRGANYGYTF
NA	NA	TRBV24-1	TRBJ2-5	TGTGCCACCAGCCGCCAGGGTGGAGGGGACCAAGAGACCCAGTACTTC	CATSRQGGGDQETQYF
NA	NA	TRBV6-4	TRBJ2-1	TGTGCCAGCAGTGACACGGGCCAGCCCAATGAGCAGTTCTTC	CASSDTGQPNEQFF
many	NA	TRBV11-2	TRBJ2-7	TGTGCCAGCAGCACTGGGCTTAAAAAGAGTGAGCAGTACTTC	CASSTGLKKSEQYF
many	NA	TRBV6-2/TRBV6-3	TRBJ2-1	TGTGCCAGCAGTTATGATCACGGAGGATACAATGAGCAGTTCTTC	CASSYDHGGYNEQFF
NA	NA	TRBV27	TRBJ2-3	TGTGCCAGCAGTTTAGGGCAGGGAGGCACAGATACGCAGTATTTT	CASSLGQGGTDTQYF
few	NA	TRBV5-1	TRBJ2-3	TGCGCCAGCAGCTCGGGACACGCTAGAAGCACAGATACGCAGTATTTT	CASSSGHARSTDTQYF
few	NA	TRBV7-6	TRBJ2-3	TGTGCCAGCAGCTTAGCCCCGGGAACAGATACGCAGTATTTT	CASSLAPGTDTQYF
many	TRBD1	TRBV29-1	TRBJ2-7	TGCAGCGTTGCGGGGACAGGGAACTACGAGCAGTACTTC	CSVAGTGNYEQYF
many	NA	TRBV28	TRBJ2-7	TGTGCCAGCTTTTTTTTGCACGAGCAGTACTTC	CASFFLHEQYF
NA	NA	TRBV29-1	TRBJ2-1	TGCAGCCTCAAGGGCAGGCGGTACAATGAGCAGTTCTTC	CSLKGRRYNEQFF
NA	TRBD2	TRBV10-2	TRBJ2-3	TGCGCCAGCAGTGAGTCACTAGCGGTCCCGGGCCCCAATACGCAGTATTTT	CASSESLAVPGPNTQYF
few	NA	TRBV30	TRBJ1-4	TGTGCCTGGAGCGCGGGACGGAGTAATGAAAAACTGTTTTTT	CAWSAGRSNEKLFF
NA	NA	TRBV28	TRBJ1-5	TGTGCCAGCAGTTTGGGGAGCTGGACCGTATCGCCCCAGCATTTT	CASSLGSWTVSPQHF
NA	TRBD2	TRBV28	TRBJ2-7	TGTGCCAGCAGTTCGACTAGCAGTCACGAGCAGTACTTC	CASSSTSSHEQYF
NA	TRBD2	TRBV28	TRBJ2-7	TGTGCCAGCAGTCCCCAGGGACTAGCTGTCTACGAGCAGTACTTC	CASSPQGLAVYEQYF
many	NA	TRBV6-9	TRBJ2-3	TGTGCCAGCAGTTACCCCCCCGGGTGTTGCGCAGATACGCAGTATTTT	CASSYPPGCCADTQYF
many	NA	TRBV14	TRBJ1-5	TGTGCCAGCAGCCAAGAAACATATCAGCCCCAGCATTTT	CASSQETYQPQHF
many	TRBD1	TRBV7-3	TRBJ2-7	TGTGCCAGCAGCTTAGGGACAGGCGCCTACGAGCAGTACTTC	CASSLGTGAYEQYF
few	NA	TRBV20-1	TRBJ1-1	TGCAGTGCTCACAGGGCTGAACCTTTCTTT	CSAHRAEPFF
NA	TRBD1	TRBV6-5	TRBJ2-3	TGTGCCAGCAGTTACGAGGGGGCAAGGAGGGATACGCAGTATTTT	CASSYEGARRDTQYF
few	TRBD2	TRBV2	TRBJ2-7	TGTGCCAGCACCCACAGCGGGAATCCAACCTACGAGCAGTACTTC	CASTHSGNPTYEQYF
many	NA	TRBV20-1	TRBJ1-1	TGCAGTGCTTCTGGGGACACGAACACTGAAGCTTTCTTT	CSASGDTNTEAFF
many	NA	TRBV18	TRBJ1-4	TGTGCCAGCTCACCCCCAGCAGGGGACCATGAAAAACTGTTTTTT	CASSPPAGDHEKLFF
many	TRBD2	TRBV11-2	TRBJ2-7	TGTGCCAGCAGCGTATTAGCGGGAGTGGACGAGCAGTACTTC	CASSVLAGVDEQYF
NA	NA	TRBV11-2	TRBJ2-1	TGTGCCAGCAGCCCGACGGGAGAGCGGGTTAACTACAATGAGCAGTTCTTC	CASSPTGERVNYNEQFF
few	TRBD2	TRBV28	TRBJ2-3	TGTGCAATCAGCGGGGGGGGCACAGATACGCAGTATTTT	CAISGGGTDTQYF
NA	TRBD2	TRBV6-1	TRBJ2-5	TGTGCCAGCAGTGGATCCGGGAGGGTAAAGACCCAGTACTTC	CASSGSGRVKTQYF
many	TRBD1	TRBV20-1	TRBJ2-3	TGCAGTGCTAGCGGGCAGGGGGTTAGCACAGATACGCAGTATTTT	CSASGQGVSTDTQYF
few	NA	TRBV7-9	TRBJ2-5	TGTGCCAGCAGCTTACGAGGGGCCCAAGAGACCCAGTACTTC	CASSLRGAQETQYF
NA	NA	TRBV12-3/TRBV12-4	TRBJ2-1	TGTGCCAGCAGTTTGGAGCTAGGCGGCAATGAGCAGTTCTTC	CASSLELGGNEQFF
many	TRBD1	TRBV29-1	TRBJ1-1	TGCAGCGTGAGGGGACAGATGAACACTGAAGCTTTCTTT	CSVRGQMNTEAFF
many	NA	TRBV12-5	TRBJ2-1	TGTGCTAGTGGTTTGGGCTGGGATGAGCAGTTCTTC	CASGLGWDEQFF
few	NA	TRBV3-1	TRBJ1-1	TGTGCCAGCAGCCTCGTTGCGGTTGACGCTGAAGCTTTCTTT	CASSLVAVDAEAFF
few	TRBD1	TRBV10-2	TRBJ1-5	TGCGCCAGCAGGGACAGGGTGGGGCAGCCCCAGCATTTT	CASRDRVGQPQHF
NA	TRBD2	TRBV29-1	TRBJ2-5	TGCAGCGTTGTCCTTGCGGGAGGGAGGGAGACCCAGTACTTC	CSVVLAGGRETQYF
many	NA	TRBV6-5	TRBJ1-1	TGTGCCAGCAGTTACGTACAGGGAGGTGAAGCTTTCTTT	CASSYVQGGEAFF
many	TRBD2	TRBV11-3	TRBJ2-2	TGTGCCAGCAGCCTACTAGCGGGAGGAGGCACCGGGGAGCTGTTTTTT	CASSLLAGGGTGELFF
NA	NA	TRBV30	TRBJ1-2	TGTGCCTGGAGCGCAGGGGATCCCTTCGGCTACACCTTC	CAWSAGDPFGYTF
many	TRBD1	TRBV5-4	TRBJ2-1	TGTGCCAGCAGCTCGGCCGGGACAGGGGGTTTCCTCTACAATGAGCAGTTCTTC	CASSSAGTGGFLYNEQFF
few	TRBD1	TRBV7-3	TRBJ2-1	TGTGCCAGCAGCTTAGCCGGACAGGCCTACAATGAGCAGTTCTTC	CASSLAGQAYNEQFF
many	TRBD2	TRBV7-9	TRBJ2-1	TGTGCCAGCAGCTTAAGGGTGGGACTAGCGGCGAATGAGCAGTTCTTC	CASSLRVGLAANEQFF
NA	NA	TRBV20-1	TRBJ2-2	TGCAGTGCTAGGAGGAGGGAGAACACCGGGGAGCTGTTTTTT	CSARRRENTGELFF
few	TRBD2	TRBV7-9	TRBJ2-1	TGTGCCAGCAGCTTTCCGCTTACTAGCGGGAGTTACAATGAGCAGTTCTTC	CASSFPLTSGSYNEQFF
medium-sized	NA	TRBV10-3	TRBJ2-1	TGTGCCATCAGTTCCTCCGGACAGCCTCATGAGCAGTTCTTC	CAISSSGQPHEQFF
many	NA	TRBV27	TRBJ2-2	TGTGCCAGCAGTTGGGCAGGACGAACCGGGGAGCTGTTTTTT	CASSWAGRTGELFF
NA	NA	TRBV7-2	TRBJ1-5	TGTGCCAGCAGCTTCCGGAATAGCAATCAGCCCCAGCATTTT	CASSFRNSNQPQHF
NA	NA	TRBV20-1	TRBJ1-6	TGCAGTGCTAGGCCCGTGGGGGGCTCACCCCTCCACTTT	CSARPVGGSPLHF
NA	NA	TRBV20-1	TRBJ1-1	TGCAGTGCGTGGACACTGAACACTGAAGCTTTCTTT	CSAWTLNTEAFF
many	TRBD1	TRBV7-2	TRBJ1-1	TGTGCCAGCAGCTTAACAGGGGTCTCTACTGAAGCTTTCTTT	CASSLTGVSTEAFF
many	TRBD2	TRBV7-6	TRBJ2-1	TGTGCCAGCAGCTTAGGAGCGGGGCGAGCCTACAATGAGCAGTTCTTC	CASSLGAGRAYNEQFF